Below, 5 T cell receptor beta chains from the same sample are listed, as sequenced in a study of response to subunit inactivated influenza vaccine. Each CDR3 protein is one row after TCRdb ran MiXCR on the RT-PCR reads. The sample includes 550,000 to 800,000 distinct CDR3 sequences, more than 11% of them seen just once. The material sequenced was PBMCs from blood, taken 14 to 15 days before vaccination. The receptor set was obtained from a man in his fifties or sixties who received an inactivated influenza vaccine.

The V gene is TRBV4-2, the J gene TRBJ2-5, with 8 bases fitting TRBD1. Per the germline V gene, CDR1 is LGHNA and CDR2 is YNFKEQ. The ends lost 3 bases at V and 5 bases at J; junction bases unmatched: 8. This CDR3 spans 15 amino acids. The CDR3 DNA reads TGTGCCAGCAGCCAGCCGGACAGGGCTCGGGAGACCCAGTACTTC. Its translation: CASSQPDRARETQYF.

This clonotype was picked up a small number of times. The chain is built from TRBV20-1 and TRBJ2-7; a possible D gene is TRBD1 (6 bases). The CDR3 is made up of 16 amino acids. The V and J ends lost 5 bases and 4 bases respectively, with 24 bases between them. The germline gives CDR1 DFQATT, CDR2 SNEGSKA (reference sequence). The CDR3 region has the DNA TGCAGTGCTCGTCCCGGGACATCCGTGAAGTCGTACGAGCAGTACTTC. Translating it yields CSARPGTSVKSYEQYF.

This clonotype was seen more than once but under ten times. This rearrangement joins TRBV29-1 to TRBJ2-3, with D perhaps TRBD1 or TRBD2 (5 bases each). Between the trimmed V and J ends, which lost 3 bases and 0 bases, there was a span of 13 bases. The length of the CDR3 is 15 residues. Germline CDR1 reads SQVTM; CDR2 reads ANQGSEA. CDR3 nucleotide sequence: TGCAGCGTTGACTCAGGGACGACTAGCACAGATACGCAGTATTTT. Translation: CSVDSGTTSTDTQYF.

This clonotype has more than one count but fewer than ten. The chain recombines TRBV5-6 with TRBJ2-2; D is unresolved. The CDR3 is 16 amino acids. Germline V lookup: CDR1 SGHDT, CDR2 YYEEEE. The ends were cut back, 4 bases at V and 0 bases at J, with 13 bases in the middle. CDR3: CASSAPSDSNTGELFF. The CDR3 region has the DNA TGTGCCAGCAGCGCCCCCTCTGATTCGAACACCGGGGAGCTGTTTTTT.

This clonotype turned up a few times. The chain couples TRBV11-3 to TRBJ2-4; D might be TRBD1 or TRBD2, each matching 6 bases. V lost 3 bases and J lost 8, with 17 bases in between. This CDR3 is 15 amino acids long. Germline CDR1 is SGHNT and CDR2 is YENEEA. The CDR3 spells CASSFSGAVGDIQYF. CDR3 nucleotide sequence: TGTGCCAGCAGCTTTTCGGGGGCGGTAGGAGACATTCAGTACTTC.